A selection of T cell receptor beta chains follows, all from one sample in a study of CD8+ T cells in alopecia areata. Clones were sequenced by immunoSEQ multiplex PCR, and TCRdb holds only the in-frame ones, with some missing. The data hold about 250,000 clones, with 45% to 70% observed a single time. Sample: CD4+ T cells sorted from blood, taken at week 52, from a patient treated with tofacitinib. All receptors derive from a human donor with alopecia areata. Each CDR3 is given without its conserved first and last residue.

V gene: TRBV7-9
CDR3 protein: ASSLSGGNTEAF

V gene: TRBV29-1
CDR3 protein: SAKWGYGGELF

V gene: TRBV4-2
CDR3 protein: ASSHSDRENTGELF

V gene: TRBV30
CDR3 protein: AWSDWGEKLF

V gene: TRBV5-6
CDR3 protein: ASSRDSNQPQH

V gene: TRBV9
CDR3 protein: ASSVSTGLLDEQF

V gene: TRBV5-6
CDR3 protein: ASSAVWQNTEAF

V gene: TRBV7-8
CDR3 protein: ASSLEGVKADTQY

V gene: TRBV7-2
CDR3 protein: ASSLAAGAQY

V gene: TRBV10-3
CDR3 protein: AISALQGLDEQY

V gene: TRBV11-2
CDR3 protein: ASSPRRAGKYEQY

V gene: TRBV30
CDR3 protein: AWSSPAPQY

V gene: TRBV18
CDR3 protein: ASSPYRDSPNQPQH

V gene: TRBV6-5
CDR3 protein: ASSIRDRDTEQY

V gene: TRBV30
CDR3 protein: AWTQAGRLNTEAF

V gene: TRBV15
CDR3 protein: ATSRSSPGQGTDTQY

V gene: TRBV29-1
CDR3 protein: SVVIRGGANQPQH

V gene: TRBV9
CDR3 protein: ASSPYGRGHEQF

V gene: TRBV5-1
CDR3 protein: ASSGSRLFQETQY

V gene: TRBV7-2
CDR3 protein: ASSLAGGQY

V gene: TRBV4-1
CDR3 protein: ASSQVLKGLAF

V gene: TRBV2
CDR3 protein: ASRQEPYEQY

V gene: TRBV25-1
CDR3 protein: ASSAPGGHNEQF

V gene: TRBV6-5
CDR3 protein: ASSYNSGGGSPLH

V gene: TRBV29-1
CDR3 protein: SVAGGDLSTDTQY

V gene: TRBV29-1
CDR3 protein: SVGRRQAYGYT

V gene: TRBV7-9
CDR3 protein: ASSLKQETQY

V gene: TRBV4-1
CDR3 protein: ASSQVQGTTEAF

V gene: TRBV15
CDR3 protein: ATSRDGTVNTEAF

V gene: TRBV4-2
CDR3 protein: ASSQDHGSRAGEKLF

V gene: TRBV5-1
CDR3 protein: ASSLVSGGGETQY

V gene: TRBV29-1
CDR3 protein: SVSQEGKGWTQY

V gene: TRBV20-1
CDR3 protein: SASTHNEQF

V gene: TRBV5-1
CDR3 protein: ASRPTGMYQETQY

V gene: TRBV9
CDR3 protein: ASSPPPGDTQY

V gene: TRBV30
CDR3 protein: AWSEDSTREQY

V gene: TRBV13
CDR3 protein: ASSLFPAAEAEAF

V gene: TRBV7-9
CDR3 protein: ASSLLMADYGYT

V gene: TRBV5-1
CDR3 protein: ASSMTGGTDTQY

V gene: TRBV19
CDR3 protein: ASSLRAGNEKLF

V gene: TRBV29-1
CDR3 protein: SVVNTEAF

V gene: TRBV7-3
CDR3 protein: ASSLDSNQPQH

V gene: TRBV5-4
CDR3 protein: ASSAQFRSSYEQY

V gene: TRBV4-2
CDR3 protein: ASSRDLGKNTEAF

V gene: TRBV30
CDR3 protein: AWNRDSNEQF

V gene: TRBV25-1
CDR3 protein: ASREQGENQPQH

V gene: TRBV19
CDR3 protein: ASWGQGTYEQY